The present T cell receptor beta chain was sequenced within a study of T cell repertoires in cytomegalovirus infection. On the study more broadly: Shared public TCR beta signatures pointed to both CMV infection and a matching HLA type.

The CDR3 contains 13 residues. Germline V gives CDR1 SGHVS, CDR2 FQNEAQ. The ends were cut back, 5 bases at V and 8 bases at J, with 12 bases in the middle. Overall study findings and caveats: Across the ex vivo response, the dominant clonotypes were HLA-C-restricted CMV-specific TCR beta clonotypes. Cumulative public TCR beta family frequency identified carriers of CMV plus the relevant HLA.

A few counts support this clonotype. Antigen specificity is unknown. TCRdb re-analysed the reads in MiXCR, keeping a single row per CDR3 protein. The sample comprises 7,400 or so distinct CDR3 sequences, around 59% of which are singletons, and 73% rests with the top ten. The origin of this receptor is a human donor in good health (CMV status not recorded). Some clones in this sample may be carry-over from other donors' samples. Sequenced input: PBMCs, sequenced either directly or after in vitro stimulation (not recorded which). This chain uses TRBV7-8 with TRBJ1-4, with a possible D match to TRBD1 (5 bases). The DNA for the CDR3 is TGTGCCAGCAGCCCGGGGGATTTCGAAAAACTGTTTTTT. It yields the protein CASSPGDFEKLFF.